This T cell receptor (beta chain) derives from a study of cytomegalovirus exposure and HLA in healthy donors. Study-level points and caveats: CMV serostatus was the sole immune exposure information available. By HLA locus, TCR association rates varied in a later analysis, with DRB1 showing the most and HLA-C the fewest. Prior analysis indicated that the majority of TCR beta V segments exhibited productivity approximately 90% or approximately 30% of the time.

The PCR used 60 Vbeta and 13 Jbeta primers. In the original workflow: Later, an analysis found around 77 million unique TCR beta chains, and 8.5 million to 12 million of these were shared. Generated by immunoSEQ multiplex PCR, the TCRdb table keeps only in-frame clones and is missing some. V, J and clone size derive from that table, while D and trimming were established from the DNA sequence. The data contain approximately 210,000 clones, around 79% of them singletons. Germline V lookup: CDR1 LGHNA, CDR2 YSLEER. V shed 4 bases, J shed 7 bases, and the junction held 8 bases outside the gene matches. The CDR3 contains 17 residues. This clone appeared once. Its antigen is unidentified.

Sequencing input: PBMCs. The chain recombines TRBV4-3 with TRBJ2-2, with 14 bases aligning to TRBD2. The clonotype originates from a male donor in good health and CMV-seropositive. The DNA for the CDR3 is TGCGCCAGCAGCCGTCCGGGGACTAGCGGGAGAGGCGGGGAGCTGTTTTTT. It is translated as CASSRPGTSGRGGELFF.